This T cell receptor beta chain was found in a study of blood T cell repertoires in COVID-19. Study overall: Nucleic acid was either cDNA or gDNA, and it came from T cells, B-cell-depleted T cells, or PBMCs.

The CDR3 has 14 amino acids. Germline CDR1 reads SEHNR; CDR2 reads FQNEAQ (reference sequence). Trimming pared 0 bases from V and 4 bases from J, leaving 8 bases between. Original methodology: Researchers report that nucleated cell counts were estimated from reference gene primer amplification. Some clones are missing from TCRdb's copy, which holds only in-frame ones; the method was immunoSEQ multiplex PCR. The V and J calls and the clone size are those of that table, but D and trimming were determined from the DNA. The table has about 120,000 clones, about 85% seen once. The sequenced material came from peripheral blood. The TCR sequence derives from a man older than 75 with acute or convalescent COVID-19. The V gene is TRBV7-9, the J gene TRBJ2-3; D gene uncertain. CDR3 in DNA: TGTGCCAGCAGCTTAGCGGGCCGACCAGATACGCAGTATTTT. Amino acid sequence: CASSLAGRPDTQYF.